This note documents a single T cell receptor (beta chain) sequence. With random hexamers, roughly 0.45 to 1 ug RNA was reverse transcribed. A multiplex approach, immunoSEQ multiplex PCR, amplified TCR beta CDR3 across 54 Vbeta and 13 Jbeta. TCRdb redid the calling of the immunoSEQ multiplex PCR reads with MiXCR, one entry per CDR3 protein. The sample contains about 180,000 distinct CDR3 sequences, under 95% of which appear only once. These data come from a study of CD8 T cells in Susac syndrome. TCR beta sequencing covered blood CD8+ and CD4+ T cells. Sequencing input: CD4+ T cells from PBMCs. The origin of this receptor is a human donor with Susac syndrome.

DNA for the CDR3: TGCGCCAGCAGACTAGCGGGGCCTGATACGCAGTATTTT. Translating gives CASRLAGPDTQYF. The genes are TRBV5-1 and TRBJ2-3; 10 nucleotides align to TRBD2. CDR1 SGHRS and CDR2 YFSETQ come from the germline V gene. With V trimmed by 5 bases and J by 6 bases, 3 bases remained unmatched. The CDR3 runs to 13 residues.